This T cell receptor beta chain was identified during a study of T cell clonotyping in hematopoietic cell transplantation. Study information: Recipients' pretransplant samples followed cytoreduction.

Data came from immunoSEQ multiplex PCR; TCRdb stores just in-frame clones and leaves some out. Of more than 20,000 clones listed, about nine tenths are singletons. The CDR3 spans 14 residues. Trimming left V 9 bases short and J 6 bases short, with 18 bases between. CDR1 and CDR2 (germline): MNHEY, SMNVEV (reference sequence). Study-wide results and limits: Without cell sorting, CD4 versus CD8 contributions remain unresolved. After transplant, recipient diversity fell while pathologically expanded clonotypes grew through day 180.

Of note for this clone: What it binds is not known.

Time point reported: recipient sample about 28 days before transplant, after cytoreduction. The material was peripheral blood mononuclear cells, obtained before stem cell transplant. This sequence was found in a man aged 18 to 30 with biphenotypic leukemia. Some clones in this sample may be carry-over from other donors' samples. The chain carries TRBV27 and TRBJ2-1; maybe TRBD1 (5 bases). CDR3 coding DNA: TGTGCCAGTTCTGTGCCAGGGAACCTCAATGAGCAGTTCTTC. Its translation is CASSVPGNLNEQFF.